One and the same sample provided the 12 T cell receptor beta chains below, sequenced in a study of blood T cell repertoires in COVID-19. Sequencing used immunoSEQ multiplex PCR; TCRdb keeps in-frame clones, though not all of them. Of more than 70,000 clones listed, 80% were seen once; the top ten hold around 10%. Sequenced input: peripheral blood. These receptors came from a woman aged 70-85 years with acute or convalescent COVID-19.

The rearrangement links TRBV3-1 (or the pseudogene TRBV3-2) to TRBJ2-1, with D maybe TRBD2 (6 bases). CDR3 length equals 16 residues. V shed 0 bases and J shed 5 bases, with 14 bases lying between them. CDR1 LGHDT and CDR2 YNNKEL come from the germline V gene (reference sequence). The CDR3 region has the DNA TGTGCCAGCAGCCAAGAAATCGGGAGACGGGACAATGAGCAGTTCTTC. Translating gives CASSQEIGRRDNEQFF.

CDR3 in amino acids: CASVIATNEKLFF. The CDR3 coding sequence is TGTGCCAGTGTAATAGCAACTAATGAAAAACTGTTTTTT. V and J are TRBV2 and TRBJ1-4; D is uncertain. Trimming shortened V by 9 bases and J by 0 bases, and 8 bases separated the two germline ends. This CDR3 has 13 residues. CDR1 and CDR2 from the germline V gene are SNHLY and FYNNEI.

This clone was picked up one time. The chain carries TRBV4-2 and TRBJ2-6; TRBD1 is a possible D gene (5 bases). The ends were cut back, 0 bases at V and 3 bases at J, with 9 bases in the middle. Germline loops: CDR1 LGHNA, CDR2 YNFKEQ. The CDR3 totals 16 residues. The CDR3 bases are TGTGCCAGCAGCCAAGATTGGGGCGGTGGGGCCAACGTCCTGACTTTC. Translated: CASSQDWGGGANVLTF.

This chain connects TRBV5-4 to TRBJ1-1; a possible D gene is TRBD1 (6 bases). Germline loops: CDR1 SGHNT, CDR2 YYREEE (reference sequence). The V end was cut by 0 bases, the J end by 1 base, with 13 bases between. There are 16 residues in the CDR3. This CDR3 is CASSLGGPTGNTEAFF. CDR3 DNA: TGTGCCAGCAGCTTGGGGGGACCGACAGGGAACACTGAAGCTTTCTTT. Looking up the rest from reference TRBV5-4 and TRBJ1-1 gives the full variable domain: ETGVTQSPTHLIKTRGQQVTLRCSSQSGHNTVSWYQQALGQGPQFIFQYYREEENGRGNFPPRFSGLQFPNYSSELNVNALELDDSALYLCASSLGGPTGNTEAFFGQGTRLTVV.

The chain links TRBV7-2 to TRBJ1-5; D ambiguous. There are 14 residues in the CDR3. V lost 4 bases, J lost 5 bases, and 12 bases lay in between. Germline V CDR1 and CDR2: SGHTA, FQGNSA. The CDR3 sequence is CASSSVPVYQPQHF. For the CDR3, the DNA is TGTGCCAGCAGCTCCGTCCCAGTCTATCAGCCCCAGCATTTT.

The chain has TRBV3-1 (or the pseudogene TRBV3-2) and TRBJ2-3; tentative D call: TRBD2 (6 bases). V was cut by 6 bases and J by 1 base, with 20 bases left in between. The CDR3 covers 17 residues. Germline V gives CDR1 LGHDT, CDR2 YNNKEL (reference sequence). Here the CDR3 reads CASRSNPGLQGTDTQYF. The CDR3 nucleotides are TGTGCCAGCAGATCAAACCCGGGACTCCAGGGCACAGATACGCAGTATTTT.

The genes are TRBV4-2 and TRBJ2-7, with TRBD2 as a possible D gene (5 bases). Trimming left V 0 bases short and J 3 bases short, with 12 bases between. This CDR3 spans 15 amino acids. The germline gives CDR1 LGHNA, CDR2 YNFKEQ. CDR3 in DNA: TGTGCCAGCAGCCAAGAAGTGGGAGAAGGCTACGAGCAGTACTTC. Translation: CASSQEVGEGYEQYF.

The chain couples TRBV28 to TRBJ1-6; TRBD1 agrees at 7 bases. Germline-derived CDR1 and CDR2 are MDHEN and SYDVKM. The J segment lost 7 bases and the V segment lost 0 bases, leaving 9 bases of the junction unmatched. The CDR3 has 17 amino acids. CDR3 sequence reads: CASSLWGAGQINSPLHF. DNA for the CDR3: TGTGCCAGCAGTTTATGGGGGGCGGGACAGATAAATTCACCCCTCCACTTT.

The chain combines TRBV18 with TRBJ2-7, with 8 bases that match TRBD2. V gave up 6 bases and J gave up 6 bases; unmatched junction bases: 4. Looked up from germline, CDR1 is KGHSH and CDR2 is LQKENI. This CDR3 is built from 12 residues. This CDR3 is CASSRTSLEQYF. CDR3 in DNA: TGTGCCAGCTCCAGGACTAGCCTCGAGCAGTACTTC. Full variable domain (missing parts from reference TRBV18 and TRBJ2-7): NAGVMQNPRHLVRRRGQEARLRCSPMKGHSHVYWYRQLPEEGLKFMVYLQKENIIDESGMPKERFSAEFPKEGPSILRIQQVVRGDSAAYFCASSRTSLEQYFGPGTRLTVT.

The genes are TRBV28 and TRBJ2-5; the match to TRBD2 covers 7 bases. Losses at the gene ends were 8 bases for V and 9 bases for J; bases not matched to a gene: 3. Germline CDR1 is MDHEN and CDR2 is SYDVKM. The CDR3 extends over 10 amino acids. CDR3 loop: CASGAGAQYF. Written as DNA, the CDR3 is TGTGCCAGCGGGGCGGGGGCCCAGTACTTC.

The gene calls are TRBV5-1 and TRBJ1-2, with 11 positions matching TRBD1. In germline, CDR1 is SGHRS, CDR2 YFSETQ. The V and J ends lost 3 bases and 8 bases, in that order; junction bases with no gene match: 3. CDR3 length equals 13 residues. CDR3 bases: TGCGCCAGCAGCTGGACAGGGGGCATCGGCTACACCTTC. Its protein is CASSWTGGIGYTF.

This chain connects TRBV6-2 or TRBV6-3 to TRBJ2-2, with 8 nucleotides matching TRBD1. This CDR3 region has 16 residues. V was clipped by 6 bases and J by 7 bases; unmatched bases: 13. CDR1 and CDR2 (germline): MNHEY, SVGEGT. As DNA, the CDR3 is TGTGCCAGCAGCCACCGGACAGGGTGGATTGGCGGGGAGCTGTTTTTT. This translates into CASSHRTGWIGGELFF.